This T cell receptor beta chain emerged from a study of T cell repertoires in cytomegalovirus infection. Background on the study: In public TCR beta signatures, there were indications of both CMV infection and matching HLA type.

The CDR3 runs to 13 residues. Germline-derived CDR1 and CDR2 are SGHVS and FNYEAQ. V dropped 0 bases and J dropped 7 bases, with 9 bases sitting between them. In the case of this clonotype: Its antigen is not identified.

TCRdb reprocessed the reads with MiXCR, giving one entry per CDR3 protein. The sample contains about 890,000 distinct CDR3 sequences, around a third of which appear only once. The source of this sequence is a human donor in good health (CMV status not recorded). Some clones in this sample may be carry-over from other donors' samples. Sequenced material: cultured CD8+ T cells from PBMCs, taken from culture after CMV antigen stimulation. This sequence joins TRBV7-6 and TRBJ1-1; D unclear. The CDR3 loop reads CASSLAGNFEAFF. The DNA for the CDR3 is TGTGCCAGCAGCTTAGCAGGAAATTTTGAAGCTTTCTTT.